This TCR beta chain stems from a study of blood T cell repertoires in COVID-19. Background on the study: Researchers got acute and convalescent COVID-19 samples from the United States, Italy and Spain.

Authors' analysis steps: Reference gene primer amplification gave estimated nucleated cell counts. TCRdb's copy holds only in-frame clones and misses some; the assay was immunoSEQ multiplex PCR. From that table come the V and J calls and clone size; the DNA was used to work out D and trimming. The sample contains roughly 80,000 clones, roughly 88% of which appear only once. CDR1 and CDR2 (germline): SEHNR, FQNEAQ (reference sequence). V lost 1 base to trimming and J lost 6 bases; unmatched junction nucleotides: 4. This CDR3 contains 15 residues. The sequence derives from a man aged 45-65 years with active COVID-19. The chain couples TRBV7-9 to TRBJ1-4; 8 bases are a match to TRBD1. Source material: peripheral blood. Written as DNA, the CDR3 is TGTGCCAGCAGCTTAGGCAGGGGGCCAGATGAAAAACTGTTTTTT. This gives the protein CASSLGRGPDEKLFF.